This entry concerns a single T cell receptor (beta chain). This sample was included in a study of blood T cell repertoires in COVID-19. Looking at the study overall: Acute and convalescent COVID-19 specimens originated in the United States, Italy and Spain. From T cells, B-cell-depleted T cells, or PBMCs came the material, which was cDNA or gDNA.

Original processing methods: Nucleated cell number was recorded as an estimate derived from reference gene primer amplification. Using immunoSEQ multiplex PCR, the repertoire was profiled, and TCRdb retains in-frame clones only, with some absent. The DNA gave D and trimming, while V, J and clone size come from that table. The sample lists around 50,000 clones; 75% to 90% were seen once. The sequenced sample consisted of peripheral blood. This receptor was identified in a human donor in a cohort sampled during active COVID-19.

CDR3 DNA sequence: TGTGCCAGCAGTTTTAGGGACTTGCAAGAGACCCAGTACTTC. It is translated as CASSFRDLQETQYF. The V call is TRBV28, the J call TRBJ2-5; maybe TRBD2 (6 bases). The V gene's germline CDR1 is MDHEN and CDR2 SYDVKM. Trimming pared 3 bases from V and 2 bases from J, leaving 10 bases between. This CDR3 is built from 14 residues.